This T cell receptor (beta chain) was recorded in a study of human T cells and chemical hapten exposure. Indicated time point: pre-sensitization, week 0. Treatment denoted: therapeutic diphenylcyclopropenone sensitization with weekly scalp DPC. TCRdb used MiXCR to reprocess the RACE reads, holding one entry per CDR3 protein. The table has tens of thousands of distinct CDR3 sequences, roughly 9.1% seen once. This clonotype was detected ten times or more. V was shortened by 0 bases and J by 7 bases, with 4 bases between the two germline ends. The CDR3 contains 12 residues. This clonotype was obtained from a woman aged 40 to 50 with alopecia areata. Some clones in this sample may be carry-over from other donors' samples. The source material was whole blood, sampled in connection with sensitization to the hapten diphenylcyclopropenone (DPC). The V and J genes are TRBV12-3 or TRBV12-4 and TRBJ2-4, with no clear D. CDR3 coding DNA: TGTGCCAGCAGTTTAGCGGGGAACATTCAGTACTTC. Translation: CASSLAGNIQYF.